These 21 T cell receptor beta chains originate from one sample sequenced in a study of cytomegalovirus exposure and HLA in healthy donors. Researchers ran the PCR with 60 Vbeta and 13 Jbeta primers. Data came from immunoSEQ multiplex PCR; TCRdb stores just in-frame clones and leaves some out. The sample has about 160,000 clones, 80% to 90% seen once. The sequenced sample was PBMCs. All receptors come from a woman aged 45-65 years in good health and CMV-seronegative.

This clone was picked up a small number of times. The V and J genes are TRBV5-6 and TRBJ2-2; TRBD1 matches at 7 bases. CDR1 and CDR2 from the germline V gene are SGHDT and YYEEEE. V was clipped by 4 bases and J by 1 base; unmatched bases: 10. The CDR3 extends over 17 amino acids. The CDR3 DNA reads as TGTGCCAGCAGCCCGGACCGAGGGACAGTGAACACCGGGGAGCTGTTTTTT. This sequence encodes CASSPDRGTVNTGELFF. Based on the CDR3 plus reference TRBV5-6 and TRBJ2-2, the full variable domain is DAGVTQSPTHLIKTRGQQVTLRCSPKSGHDTVSWYQQALGQGPQFIFQYYEEEERQRGNFPDRFSGHQFPNYSSELNVNALLLGDSALYLCASSPDRGTVNTGELFFGEGSRLTVL.

The V and J genes are TRBV7-8 and TRBJ2-7, with D unclear. The V end lost 3 bases, the J end lost 3 bases, and 6 bases lay between the germline ends. The CDR3 sequence is 12 residues long. CDR1 and CDR2 (germline): SGHVS, FQNEAQ. The chain's CDR3 is CASSLRGYEQYF. CDR3 coding DNA: TGTGCCAGCAGCTTGCGCGGCTACGAGCAGTACTTC.

This clone was found a few times. The chain carries TRBV7-2 and TRBJ2-5; D may be TRBD1 (6 bases). CDR3 size: 15 residues. The ends were cut back, 6 bases at V and 4 bases at J, with 18 bases in the middle. CDR1 and CDR2 (germline): SGHTA, FQGNSA. The CDR3 sequence: CASRLNPGVGETQYF. The CDR3 DNA reads TGTGCCAGCAGGCTTAACCCAGGGGTTGGAGAGACCCAGTACTTC.

This chain connects TRBV6-1 to TRBJ2-2, with D possibly TRBD2 on 7 matching bases. CDR1 and CDR2 from the germline V gene are MNHNS and SASEGT. The CDR3 consists of 15 residues. Trimming took off 9 bases at V and 6 bases at J, with 20 bases between the two ends. The CDR3 sequence is CASVKGGVISGELFF. The CDR3 DNA reads TGTGCCAGTGTAAAGGGGGGGGTTATATCCGGGGAGCTGTTTTTT.

This sequence joins TRBV5-1 and TRBJ1-2, with TRBD1 as a possible D gene (5 bases). Germline values: CDR1 SGHRS, CDR2 YFSETQ. The V end lost 5 bases, the J end lost 6 bases, and 14 bases lay between the germline ends. This CDR3 region has 13 residues. CDR3 residues: CASSLATGDGYTF. In DNA, the CDR3 is TGCGCCAGCAGTCTGGCAACGGGGGATGGCTACACCTTC.

V is TRBV4-1 and J is TRBJ1-3; D unresolved. The length of the CDR3 is 18 residues. CDR1 is MGHRA, CDR2 YSYEKL, per germline. Trimming took off 5 bases at V and 0 bases at J, with 20 bases between the two ends. CDR3 loop: CASSSGSPPITSGNTIYF. DNA of the CDR3: TGCGCCAGCAGCTCCGGGAGTCCTCCCATTACCTCTGGAAACACCATATATTTT.

In the case of this clone: Compared with germline, one end of the junction differs, possibly owing to a read error. The chain has TRBV15 and TRBJ2-1; the D gene is possibly TRBD2 (5 bases). From germline, CDR1 is LNHNV and CDR2 YYDKDF (reference sequence). There are 13 residues in the CDR3. CDR3: CATSRVSGGEEFF. DNA for the CDR3: TGTGCCACCAGCAGAGTTTCAGGAGGTGAGGAGTTCTTC.

V gene TRBV19 combines with J gene TRBJ1-3; D unresolved. This CDR3 contains 16 residues. Germline V CDR1 and CDR2: LNHDA, SQIVND (reference sequence). Trimming left V 7 bases short and J 0 bases short, with 16 bases between. The CDR3 nucleotides are TGTGCCAGTATAGACCTGGCGGCAAACTCTGGAAACACCATATATTTT. This translates into CASIDLAANSGNTIYF.

This sequence joins TRBV9 and TRBJ1-2, with no clear D. Germline values: CDR1 SGDLS, CDR2 YYNGEE. The CDR3 runs 15 residues. Trimming took 0 bases from V and 1 from J, leaving 10 bases between them. CDR3 region: CASSVDPGDNYGYTF. The CDR3 DNA is TGTGCCAGCAGCGTAGATCCAGGTGATAACTATGGCTACACCTTC. The variable domain in full, with the rest retrieved from reference TRBV9 and TRBJ1-2, is DSGVTQTPKHLITATGQRVTLRCSPRSGDLSVYWYQQSLDQGLQFLIQYYNGEERAKGNILERFSAQQFPDLHSELNLSSLELGDSALYFCASSVDPGDNYGYTFGSGTRLTVV.

This clone was detected a few times. The chain combines TRBV6-5 with TRBJ1-2, with D unresolved. The CDR3 has 13 residues. Trimming stripped 5 bases from V and 8 bases from J, with 15 bases between. Germline assignment: CDR1 MNHEY and CDR2 SVGAGI. In DNA form, the CDR3 reads TGTGCCAGCAGTCCAAACGTGAACCTAGGCTACACCTTC. This codes for CASSPNVNLGYTF.

V usage is TRBV6-5 and J usage is TRBJ1-1; possible D gene TRBD1, 5 bases. Per the germline V gene, CDR1 is MNHEY and CDR2 is SVGAGI. The CDR3 spans 15 residues. V lost 6 bases and J lost 0, with 14 bases in between. The chain's CDR3 is CASSDRQILNTEAFF. CDR3 DNA sequence: TGTGCCAGCAGCGATCGACAGATCTTGAACACTGAAGCTTTCTTT.

The chain uses TRBV7-2 and TRBJ1-3; D not certain. The CDR3 loop spans 14 amino acids. Germline V gives CDR1 SGHTA, CDR2 FQGNSA. The V and J ends lost 6 bases and 4 bases respectively, with 13 bases between them. CDR3 in DNA: TGTGCCAGCAGTACGAGTCTCTCCGGAAACACCATATATTTT. This codes for CASSTSLSGNTIYF.

The chain is built from TRBV18 and TRBJ2-2, with 7 nucleotides matching TRBD1. V dropped 4 bases and J dropped 11; count of bases not matched to a gene: 10. The germline CDR1 and CDR2 sequences are KGHSH and LQKENI. This CDR3 spans 14 amino acids. The CDR3 region is CASSLKQGSGELFF. In nucleotides, the CDR3 is TGTGCCAGCTCACTCAAACAGGGGAGTGGAGAGCTGTTTTTT.

This clone is a singleton in its sample. The chain links TRBV30 to TRBJ2-1, with D perhaps matching TRBD2 (7 bases). Germline loops: CDR1 GTSNPN, CDR2 SVGIG (reference sequence). Trimming cost V 5 bases and J 0 bases, with 11 bases left between them. The CDR3 length is 14 residues. The CDR3 region has the DNA TGTGCCTGGGGGGGCGGGAGCTCCTACAATGAGCAGTTCTTC. Translation gives CAWGGGSSYNEQFF. Filled out from reference TRBV30 and TRBJ2-1, the complete variable domain reads SQTIHQWPATLVQPVGSPLSLECTVEGTSNPNLYWYRQAAGRGLQLLFYSVGIGQISSEVPQNLSASRPQDRQFILSSKKLLLSDSGFYLCAWGGGSSYNEQFFGPGTRLTVL.

The V call is TRBV9, the J call TRBJ2-5, with D unresolved. Looked up from germline, CDR1 is SGDLS and CDR2 is YYNGEE. This CDR3 region has 15 residues. Trimming took off 3 bases at V and 5 bases at J, with 17 bases between the two ends. The CDR3 region has the DNA TGTGCCAGCAGCGCCGGAGAGACTGGAGTGGAGACCCAGTACTTC. Its protein product is CASSAGETGVETQYF.

The chain carries TRBV15 and TRBJ2-7, with a weak D call TRBD2 (6 bases). Germline V gene lookup returns CDR1 LNHNV and CDR2 YYDKDF (reference sequence). The CDR3 consists of 14 residues. V lost 0 bases and J lost 5, with 11 bases in between. CDR3 sequence reads: CATSRDPGDHEQYF. Here the CDR3 DNA reads TGTGCCACCAGCAGAGATCCGGGGGACCACGAGCAGTACTTC.

The chain carries TRBV5-1 and TRBJ2-7; D not certain. The CDR3 has 12 amino acids. The germline V gene has CDR1 SGHRS and CDR2 YFSETQ. V was shortened by 4 bases and J by 0 bases, with 5 bases between the two germline ends. The CDR3 is CASSGSSYEQYF. DNA for the CDR3: TGCGCCAGCAGCGGCAGCTCCTACGAGCAGTACTTC. Full variable domain (outside the CDR3, taken from reference TRBV5-1 and TRBJ2-7): KAGVTQTPRYLIKTRGQQVTLSCSPISGHRSVSWYQQTPGQGLQFLFEYFSETQRNKGNFPGRFSGRQFSNSRSEMNVSTLELGDSALYLCASSGSSYEQYFGPGTRLTVT.

The CDR3 bases are TGTGCCAGCAGTCCCCCCCGTGGGAGGAAAGAGACCCAGTACTTC. Translated: CASSPPRGRKETQYF. The chain uses TRBV6-5 and TRBJ2-5, with a possible D match to TRBD2 (6 bases). Germline CDR1 MNHEY, CDR2 SVGAGI. V was cut by 5 bases and J by 3 bases, with 16 bases left in between. This CDR3 is built from 15 residues.

The chain couples TRBV4-3 to TRBJ2-7, with D possibly TRBD1 on 6 matching bases. The CDR3 consists of 13 residues. Germline assignment: CDR1 LGHNA and CDR2 YSLEER. V lost 3 bases, J lost 5 bases, and 11 bases lay in between. Here the CDR3 reads CASSHKQGHEQYF. CDR3 coding DNA: TGCGCCAGCAGCCATAAACAGGGCCACGAGCAGTACTTC.

The chain carries TRBV5-6 and TRBJ1-5, with 9 bases fitting TRBD1. The CDR3 runs 14 residues. Germline trimming cut 0 bases from V and 7 bases from J; bases unmatched to any gene: 2. Germline V lookup: CDR1 SGHDT, CDR2 YYEEEE. The CDR3 region is CASSLGQGVQPQHF. CDR3 bases: TGTGCCAGCAGCTTGGGACAGGGGGTCCAGCCCCAGCATTTT.

The CDR3 loop reads CASSLGGSPEEQYF. The DNA for the CDR3 is TGTGCCAGCAGCTTAGGGGGCTCTCCTGAAGAGCAGTACTTC. The genes are TRBV11-3 and TRBJ2-7; a possible D gene is TRBD1 (5 bases). The germline V gene encodes CDR1 SGHNT and CDR2 YENEEA. V lost 1 base and J 7 bases, leaving 14 bases between the germline ends. The CDR3 totals 14 residues.